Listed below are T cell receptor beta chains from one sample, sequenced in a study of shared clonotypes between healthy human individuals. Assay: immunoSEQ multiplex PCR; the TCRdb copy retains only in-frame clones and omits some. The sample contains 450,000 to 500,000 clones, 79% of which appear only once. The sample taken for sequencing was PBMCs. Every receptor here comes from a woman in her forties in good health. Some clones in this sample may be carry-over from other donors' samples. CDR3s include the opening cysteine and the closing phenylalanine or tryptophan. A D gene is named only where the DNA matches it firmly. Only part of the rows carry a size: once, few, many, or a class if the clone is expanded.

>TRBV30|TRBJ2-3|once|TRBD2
CASNSGTTDTQYF
TGTGCCTCGAATAGCGGGACGACAGATACGCAGTATTTT
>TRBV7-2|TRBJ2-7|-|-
CASSLVSGAGYEQYF
TGTGCCAGCAGCTTAGTGTCGGGAGCGGGTTACGAGCAGTACTTC
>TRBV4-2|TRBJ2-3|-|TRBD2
CASSQGGSSGNTDTQYF
TGTGCCAGCAGCCAAGGGGGTTCTAGCGGGAACACAGATACGCAGTATTTT
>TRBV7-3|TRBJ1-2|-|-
CASSLGKLDGYTF
TGTGCCAGCAGCTTAGGGAAATTGGATGGCTACACCTTC
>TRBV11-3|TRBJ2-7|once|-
CASSLAGVEEQYF
TGTGCCAGCAGCTTAGCAGGGGTCGAGGAGCAGTACTTC
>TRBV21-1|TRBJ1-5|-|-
CASSKYTWGTGVNQPQHF
TGTGCCAGCAGCAAATACACCTGGGGGACAGGGGTCAATCAGCCCCAGCATTTT
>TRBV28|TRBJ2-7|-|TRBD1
CATADRDEQYF
TGTGCCACCGCAGACAGGGACGAGCAGTACTTC
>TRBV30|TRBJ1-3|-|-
CAWTGLGNTIYF
TGTGCCTGGACAGGGCTCGGAAACACCATATATTTT
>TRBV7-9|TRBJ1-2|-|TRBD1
CASSSGGQGSYGYTF
TGTGCCAGCAGCTCGGGGGGACAGGGTAGCTATGGCTACACCTTC
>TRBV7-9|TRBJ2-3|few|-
CASSLVSGSYTDTQYF
TGTGCCAGCAGCTTAGTCTCGGGCTCGTACACAGATACGCAGTATTTT
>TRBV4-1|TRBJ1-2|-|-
CASSPSGPSKKAHGYTF
TGCGCCAGCAGCCCCTCAGGCCCCTCAAAGAAAGCCCATGGCTACACCTTC
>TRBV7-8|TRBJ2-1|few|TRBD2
CASSLWTSGNNEQFF
TGTGCCAGCAGCTTATGGACTAGCGGGAATAATGAGCAGTTCTTC
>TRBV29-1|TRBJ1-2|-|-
CSVVAAANYGYTF
TGCAGCGTTGTGGCGGCGGCTAACTATGGCTACACCTTC
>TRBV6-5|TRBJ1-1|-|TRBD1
CASSSNRGMNTEAFF
TGTGCCAGCAGTTCCAACAGGGGTATGAACACTGAAGCTTTCTTT
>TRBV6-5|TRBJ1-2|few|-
CASRRGGGIYGYTF
TGTGCCAGCAGACGCGGCGGGGGCATCTATGGCTACACCTTC
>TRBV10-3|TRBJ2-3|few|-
CAITSVGTDTQYF
TGTGCCATCACCTCCGTGGGCACAGATACGCAGTATTTT
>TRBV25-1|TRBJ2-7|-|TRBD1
CASIDRAWNEQYF
TGTGCCAGCATAGACAGGGCCTGGAACGAGCAGTACTTC
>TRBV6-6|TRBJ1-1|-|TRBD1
CASRPGQSNTEAFF
TGTGCCAGCAGGCCGGGACAGAGTAACACTGAAGCTTTCTTT
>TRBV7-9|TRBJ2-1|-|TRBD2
CASSSKIGTSGSSYNEQFF
TGTGCCAGCAGCTCTAAAATAGGGACTAGCGGGAGTTCCTACAATGAGCAGTTCTTC
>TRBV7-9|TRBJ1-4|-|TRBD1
CASSLAPQGVAEKLFF
TGTGCCAGCAGCTTAGCGCCGCAGGGGGTAGCGGAAAAACTGTTTTTT
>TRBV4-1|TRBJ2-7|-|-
CASSQASDVYEQYF
TGCGCCAGCAGCCAAGCGTCTGACGTATACGAGCAGTACTTC
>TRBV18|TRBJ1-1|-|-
CASSPRIIRDTEAFF
TGTGCCAGCTCCCCGAGGATCATAAGGGACACTGAAGCTTTCTTT
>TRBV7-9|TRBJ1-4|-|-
CASSSGSRGANEKLFF
TGTGCCAGCAGCTCGGGCAGTCGGGGAGCTAATGAAAAACTGTTTTTT
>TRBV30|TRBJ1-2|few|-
CAWSRGETNYGYTF
TGTGCCTGGAGTCGAGGGGAGACTAACTATGGCTACACCTTC
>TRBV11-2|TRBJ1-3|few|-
CASSPRTASGNTIYF
TGTGCCAGCAGCCCCCGGACAGCCTCTGGAAACACCATATATTTT
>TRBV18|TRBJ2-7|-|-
CASSPDLTYEQYF
TGTGCCAGCTCACCTGACCTAACCTACGAGCAGTACTTC
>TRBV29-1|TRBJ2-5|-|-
CSVQRPIHQETQYF
TGCAGCGTTCAAAGACCTATACACCAAGAGACCCAGTACTTC
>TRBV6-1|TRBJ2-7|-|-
CASRVPPYYEQYF
TGTGCCAGCAGGGTACCCCCATACTACGAGCAGTACTTC
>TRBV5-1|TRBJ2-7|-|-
CASSAEGRGNYEQYF
TGCGCCAGCAGCGCTGAGGGGAGGGGGAACTACGAGCAGTACTTC
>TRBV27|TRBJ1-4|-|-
CASSTFRQRNEKLFF
TGTGCCAGCAGCACCTTCCGACAGCGTAATGAAAAACTGTTTTTT
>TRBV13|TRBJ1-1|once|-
CASSLTNTEAFF
TGTGCCAGCAGCCTGACTAACACTGAAGCTTTCTTT